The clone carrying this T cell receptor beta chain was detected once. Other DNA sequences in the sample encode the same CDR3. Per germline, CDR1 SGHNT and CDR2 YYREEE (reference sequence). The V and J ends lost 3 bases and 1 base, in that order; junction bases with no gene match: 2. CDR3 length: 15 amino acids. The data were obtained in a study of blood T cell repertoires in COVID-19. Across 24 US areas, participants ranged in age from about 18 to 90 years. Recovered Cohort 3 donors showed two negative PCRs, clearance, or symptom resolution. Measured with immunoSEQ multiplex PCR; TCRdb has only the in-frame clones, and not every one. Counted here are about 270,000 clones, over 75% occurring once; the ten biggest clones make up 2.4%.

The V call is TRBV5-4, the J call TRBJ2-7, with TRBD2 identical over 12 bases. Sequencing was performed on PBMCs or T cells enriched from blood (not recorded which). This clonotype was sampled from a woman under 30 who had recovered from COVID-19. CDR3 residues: CASSSGLAGSYEQYF. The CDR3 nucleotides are TGTGCCAGCAGCTCGGGACTAGCGGGTTCCTACGAGCAGTACTTC. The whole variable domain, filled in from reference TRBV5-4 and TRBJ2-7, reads ETGVTQSPTHLIKTRGQQVTLRCSSQSGHNTVSWYQQALGQGPQFIFQYYREEENGRGNFPPRFSGLQFPNYSSELNVNALELDDSALYLCASSSGLAGSYEQYFGPGTRLTVT.